These T cell receptor beta chains were read from a single sample in a study of technical replicates of blood from several donors. Measured with immunoSEQ multiplex PCR; TCRdb has only the in-frame clones, and not every one. There are 60,000 to 90,000 clones in the sample; roughly 92% occur only once, and approximately 0.39% lies in the top ten. Sequenced material: T cells isolated from PBMCs. Source of these receptors: a human donor in good health. CDR3s include the opening cysteine and the closing phenylalanine or tryptophan. The D gene is left open where the match is weak. Clone size is stated in some rows and not others, as once, few, many or a class when expanded.

d_call	clone_size	j_call	v_call	cdr3_aa	cdr3_nt
.	once	TRBJ2-7	TRBV7-3	CASSPRVGEQYF	TGTGCCAGCAGCCCGAGGGTGGGGGAGCAGTACTTC
TRBD1	.	TRBJ1-2	TRBV6-5	CATPSGQGASGGYTF	TGTGCCACCCCCTCAGGACAGGGGGCTTCTGGAGGCTACACCTTC
TRBD2	.	TRBJ2-7	TRBV4-2	CASSLGGGGAYEQYF	TGTGCCAGCAGCCTAGGAGGCGGGGGAGCCTACGAGCAGTACTTC
TRBD2	once	TRBJ2-1	TRBV27	CASSWGLAAYNEQFF	TGTGCCAGCAGTTGGGGACTAGCGGCTTACAATGAGCAGTTCTTC
.	.	TRBJ2-7	TRBV28	CASSLEQIYEQYF	TGTGCCAGCAGTTTAGAACAGATATACGAGCAGTACTTC
TRBD1	.	TRBJ2-7	TRBV7-2	CASSLGQLMIYEQYF	TGTGCCAGCAGCTTGGGACAGCTAATGATCTACGAGCAGTACTTC
TRBD1	.	TRBJ1-1	TRBV5-1	CASSFDRGNTEAFF	TGCGCCAGCAGCTTTGACAGGGGGAACACTGAAGCTTTCTTT
TRBD2	.	TRBJ2-3	TRBV27	CASSLYPSGIFSTDTQYF	TGTGCCAGCAGTTTATATCCTAGCGGGATTTTTTCGACAGATACGCAGTATTTT
TRBD2	.	TRBJ2-7	TRBV7-2	CASSLRQGLAGVYEQYF	TGTGCCAGCAGCCTAAGACAGGGACTAGCGGGAGTCTACGAGCAGTACTTC
.	.	TRBJ2-2	TRBV19	CASSITAAGELFF	TGTGCCAGTAGTATAACAGCGGCCGGGGAGCTGTTTTTT
TRBD1	few	TRBJ1-1	TRBV7-9	CASSLGQLVNTEAFF	TGTGCCAGCAGCTTGGGACAGCTAGTGAACACTGAAGCTTTCTTT
TRBD1	.	TRBJ2-3	TRBV27	CASSLGQLLDSTDTQYF	TGTGCCAGCAGTTTGGGACAGCTGTTAGATAGCACAGATACGCAGTATTTT
TRBD2	.	TRBJ2-7	TRBV30	CAWRTRTSGSYEQYF	TGTGCCTGGAGAACCCGGACTAGCGGCTCCTACGAGCAGTACTTC
.	.	TRBJ2-6	TRBV5-1	CASSSAGNAGANVLTF	TGCGCCAGCAGCTCTGCAGGGAATGCTGGGGCCAACGTCCTGACTTTC
TRBD1	.	TRBJ2-7	TRBV5-4	CASNYRGSYEQYF	TGTGCCAGCAACTACAGGGGCTCCTACGAGCAGTACTTC
.	.	TRBJ1-2	TRBV6-1	CASRSVEGVDYTF	TGTGCCAGCAGGAGTGTCGAGGGGGTTGACTACACCTTC
.	.	TRBJ2-5	TRBV7-2	CASSLDYTGTQYF	TGTGCCAGCAGCCTAGATTATACCGGGACCCAGTACTTC
TRBD2	.	TRBJ2-7	TRBV5-4	CASSLRGGSSYEQYF	TGTGCCAGCAGCCTCCGGGGCGGGAGCTCCTACGAGCAGTACTTC
TRBD2	.	TRBJ2-5	TRBV23-1	CASSHPGLADKAQYF	TGCGCCAGCAGTCATCCGGGACTAGCGGACAAGGCCCAGTACTTC
.	.	TRBJ2-7	TRBV27	CASSLSGGGFRYF	TGTGCCAGCAGTTTATCTGGTGGGGGGTTCCGGTACTTC
.	once	TRBJ2-5	TRBV27	CASSLWAQETQYF	TGTGCCAGCAGTTTATGGGCTCAAGAGACCCAGTACTTC
.	.	TRBJ1-3	TRBV5-4	CASSYSSGNTIYF	TGTGCCAGCAGTTACAGCTCTGGAAACACCATATATTTT
.	.	TRBJ2-7	TRBV9	CASSVGHRDEQYF	TGTGCCAGCAGCGTAGGTCACAGAGACGAGCAGTACTTC
.	.	TRBJ2-7	TRBV18	CASSPGDYEQYF	TGTGCCAGCTCACCCGGGGACTACGAGCAGTACTTC
.	.	TRBJ2-1	TRBV30	CAWAKGVGNEQFF	TGTGCCTGGGCTAAGGGAGTGGGCAATGAGCAGTTCTTC
TRBD2	.	TRBJ2-3	TRBV28	CASSLEPGTSGRNPQYF	TGTGCCAGCAGTTTAGAGCCCGGGACTAGCGGGAGGAACCCGCAGTATTTT